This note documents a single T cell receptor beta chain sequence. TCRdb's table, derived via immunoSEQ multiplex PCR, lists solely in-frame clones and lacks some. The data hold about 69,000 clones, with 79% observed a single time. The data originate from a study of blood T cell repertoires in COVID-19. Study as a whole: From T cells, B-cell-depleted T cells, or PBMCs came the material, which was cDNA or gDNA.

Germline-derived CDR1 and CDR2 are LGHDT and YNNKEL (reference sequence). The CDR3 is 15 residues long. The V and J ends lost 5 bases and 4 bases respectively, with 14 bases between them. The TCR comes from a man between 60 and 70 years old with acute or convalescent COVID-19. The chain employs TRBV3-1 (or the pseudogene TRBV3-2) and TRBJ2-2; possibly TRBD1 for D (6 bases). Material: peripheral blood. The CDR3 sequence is CASSWTDRRTGELFF. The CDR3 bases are TGTGCCAGCAGCTGGACAGACCGGCGCACCGGGGAGCTGTTTTTT.